This paragraph reports one TCR beta chain. Its antigen target is currently unknown. No base quality values were provided; no much bigger clone lies one nucleotide off. The CDR3 runs 14 residues from the cysteine to the phenylalanine. The CDR3 DNA has 42 bases and is translated from base 1. The junction carries 11 bases between V and J, which are trimmed by 5 bases and 4 bases respectively. Via the germline V gene, CDR1 is SGHTA and CDR2 FQGTGA. Each collaborating institution followed its own protocols to collect whole blood in K2EDTA tubes. For TCRbeta analysis, collaborator samples were shipped as frozen whole blood, as isolated PBMCs, or as DNA extracted from either sample type. The immunoSEQ Assay, a bias-controlled multiplex PCR, was used to amplify TCRbeta CDR3 regions from genomic DNA. The authors processed their data as follows. The number of nucleated cells in each sample was estimated from the amplification of reference gene primers within the assay. To quantify the absolute abundance of each unique TCRbeta CDR3 rearrangement, sequence reads were collapsed and filtered. Productive Simpson clonality was computed per sample as the square root of Simpson's diversity index over productive rearrangements. What TCRdb holds here is the immuneACCESS table cut down to in-frame rearrangements. Part of the clones is not present; checked against another copy, under half of the missing clones reflect an unresolved V gene, and the others are unexplained. D and trimming come from the DNA, and the V and J calls and clone size come from that table. Counted in this sample were about 110,000 clones; around 80% of them appeared once. Jointly, the top ten make up under 8% of the sample.

This specimen belongs to a study of blood T cell repertoires in COVID-19 (dated by TCRdb to the early 2020s). Regarding the research as a whole: Samples covering the acute and convalescent phases of COVID-19 were provided by collaborators in the United States, Italy and Spain. The material from the prospective study consisted of cDNA or gDNA derived from T cells, B-cell-depleted T cells, or PBMCs. Deeply sampled blood TCRbeta repertoires from subjects exposed to, actively infected with, or recovered from COVID-19 were included in the dataset. The repertoires were released in a freely available public database intended as a resource for research on the immune response to SARS-CoV-2. Samples came from the ongoing ImmuneRACE study (first 160 participants) plus 1,254 subjects from 6 global collaborators. A de-identified subject ID, COVID-19 status, age in years and sex were almost always included in the sample metadata. Where HLA class I and class II types were available, the types were taken from metadata supplied by the sample provider, not from assay-based typing. What the study reported, not specific to this receptor: The quantity of clinical and demographic metadata differed by source and by participant and was supplied without curation.

The receptor was derived from an elderly woman with active or convalescent COVID-19. Sequencing input: peripheral blood. Here the chain combines TRBV7-3 and TRBJ2-2; the best D guess is TRBD1, with 6 bases matching. The CDR3 has the sequence CASSHGTLTGELFF. The sequenced DNA: TGTGCCAGCAGCCACGGGACACTCACCGGGGAGCTGTTTTTT.